This is a list of T cell receptor beta chains from one sample in a study of T cell responses to AZD1222 COVID-19 vaccine. TCRdb's copy holds only in-frame clones and misses some; the assay was immunoSEQ multiplex PCR. This sample has under 20,000 clones, with less than 90% found just once. The sequences come from peripheral blood, collected 28 days after the second AZD1222 dose. The receptors derive from an adult who received the AZD1222 COVID-19 vaccine. The CDR3 runs from the conserved cysteine through the conserved F or W. The D gene is left open where the match is weak. Clone size appears in some rows only: once, few, many, or a class for an expanded clone.

>-|TRBJ1-6|TRBD1|TRBV6-2/TRBV6-3
TGTGCCAGCAGTAATCGACAGGGGGCTTACGTAAATTCACCCCTCCACTTT
CASSNRQGAYVNSPLHF
>-|TRBJ2-3|-|TRBV29-1
TGCAGCGTTGAAGAAGGGGGGGGCACAGATACGCAGTATTTT
CSVEEGGGTDTQYF
>-|TRBJ2-5|TRBD1|TRBV7-9
TGTGCCAGCAGCACCGGGACAGGACAAGAGACCCAGTACTTC
CASSTGTGQETQYF
>-|TRBJ1-4|-|TRBV11-1
TGTGCCAGCAGCGCCTGGGGGGGCCGGAAACTGTTTTTT
CASSAWGGRKLFF
>-|TRBJ2-1|TRBD2|TRBV4-2
TGTGCCAGCAGCCAAGAATCCGCTAGCGGAAGTGCTAATGAGCAGTTCTTC
CASSQESASGSANEQFF
>-|TRBJ1-4|-|TRBV18
TGTGCCAGCTCGGATACAGGGAGGCCTAATGAAAAACTGTTTTTT
CASSDTGRPNEKLFF
>-|TRBJ2-7|-|TRBV7-9
TGTGCCGGGGCTGGGCGGAGCTCCTACGAGCAGTACTTC
CAGAGRSSYEQYF
>-|TRBJ1-1|TRBD1|TRBV9
TGTGCCAGCAGCTCCCGGGACAGGGAGAACACTGAAGCTTTCTTT
CASSSRDRENTEAFF
>medium-sized|TRBJ1-1|TRBD1|TRBV29-1
TGCAGCGCTCGAACAGGGGACACTGAAGCTTTCTTT
CSARTGDTEAFF
>-|TRBJ1-1|TRBD1|TRBV5-4
TGTGCCAGCAGCCCAGGGGGCGCGGGCACTGAAGCTTTCTTT
CASSPGGAGTEAFF
>-|TRBJ2-1|-|TRBV20-1
TGCAGTGCTAGCCCCGATGAGCAGTTCTTC
CSASPDEQFF
>-|TRBJ2-3|TRBD2|TRBV29-1
TGCAGCGTCTCTATAGCGGGAGGGACAGATACGCAGTATTTT
CSVSIAGGTDTQYF
>once|TRBJ1-5|-|TRBV3-1/TRBV3-2
TGTGCCAGCAGCCAAGATGGGGGGCAGGATCAGCCCCAGCATTTT
CASSQDGGQDQPQHF
>-|TRBJ1-2|-|TRBV5-4
TGTGCCAGCAGCTTGGGCGGGACTAACTATGGCTACACCTTC
CASSLGGTNYGYTF
>-|TRBJ2-3|TRBD2|TRBV30
TGTGCCTGGAGTATGGGACTAGCGGCTCGGGCAGATACGCAGTATTTT
CAWSMGLAARADTQYF
>-|TRBJ2-7|-|TRBV29-1
TGCAGCGTTGAGGTCCCGACGGGAGATTACGAGCAGTACTTC
CSVEVPTGDYEQYF
>once|TRBJ1-1|-|TRBV21-1
TGTGCCAGCAATTTTAGGGAAGAAGCTTTCTTT
CASNFREEAFF
>-|TRBJ2-1|TRBD1|TRBV19
TGTGCCAGTAGTATCCCAACCGCGACAGGGAATGAGCAGTTCTTC
CASSIPTATGNEQFF
>-|TRBJ2-7|TRBD1|TRBV10-3
TGTGCCATCCGATTGGGACAGGGGGACTACGAGCAGTACTTC
CAIRLGQGDYEQYF
>-|TRBJ2-3|-|TRBV27
TGTGCCAGCAGTTTATCGAGGGATACGCAGTATTTT
CASSLSRDTQYF
>-|TRBJ1-5|-|TRBV5-1
TGCGCCAGCAGCTTGGGAGGGTTTAGCAATCAGCCCCAGCATTTT
CASSLGGFSNQPQHF
>-|TRBJ1-5|-|TRBV28
TGTGCCAGCAGGGTAGGGGGGAATCAGCCCCAGCATTTT
CASRVGGNQPQHF
>-|TRBJ2-7|-|TRBV6-2/TRBV6-3
TGTGCCAGCACCCCTAGGGGCACAGGCTCCTACGAGCAGTACTTC
CASTPRGTGSYEQYF